The 30 T cell receptor beta chains below all came from one sample that was sequenced in a study of blood T cell repertoires in COVID-19. Assay: immunoSEQ multiplex PCR; the TCRdb copy retains only in-frame clones and omits some. Of 290,000 or so clones detected, around 90% appear once; the ten largest clones hold 2% to 3%. Sequencing input: peripheral blood. These receptors were collected from a young man with active or convalescent COVID-19.

V and J are TRBV5-1 and TRBJ2-1; D gene ambiguous. The CDR3 is made up of 14 amino acids. V gave up 1 base and J gave up 9 bases, with 14 bases separating them. Germline CDR1 and CDR2: SGHRS and YFSETQ. The CDR3 protein is CASSLLSPGSEQFF. CDR3 DNA: TGCGCCAGCAGCTTGTTGTCTCCAGGCTCTGAGCAGTTCTTC.

The CDR3 region is CASSVGTSSQQYF. The CDR3 DNA sequence: TGTGCCAGCAGTGTCGGGACTAGTTCCCAGCAGTACTTC. This chain links TRBV28 with TRBJ2-7, with 8 bases identical to TRBD2. In germline, CDR1 is MDHEN, CDR2 SYDVKM. Trimming took 5 bases from V and 8 from J; bases not matched to a gene: 8. This CDR3 comprises 13 residues.

The rearrangement uses TRBV3-1 (or the pseudogene TRBV3-2) and TRBJ2-7; D unclear. The CDR3 loop spans 19 amino acids. CDR1 is LGHDT, CDR2 YNNKEL, per germline (reference sequence). Trimming took off 1 base at V and 1 base at J, with 23 bases between the two ends. This CDR3 is CASSQVFSRRGLTSYEQYF. CDR3 DNA sequence: TGTGCCAGCAGCCAAGTATTTAGCCGGCGTGGCCTCACTTCCTACGAGCAGTACTTC.

The V gene is TRBV4-1, the J gene TRBJ2-1, with 8 bases identical to TRBD2. The trim removed 1 base at V and 3 bases at J, leaving 5 bases unmatched. This CDR3 contains 16 residues. CDR1 is MGHRA, CDR2 YSYEKL, per germline. The CDR3 nucleotides read TGCGCCAGCAGCCAAGGAACTAGCGGCATCTACAATGAGCAGTTCTTC. The encoded protein is CASSQGTSGIYNEQFF.

V is TRBV4-1 and J is TRBJ2-7; D unresolved. This CDR3 is 16 amino acids long. The germline V gene encodes CDR1 MGHRA and CDR2 YSYEKL. Trimming took 0 bases from V and 3 from J, leaving 15 bases between them. CDR3 DNA sequence: TGCGCCAGCAGCCAAGATAGTACGGTTTTGAGCTACGAGCAGTACTTC. This sequence encodes CASSQDSTVLSYEQYF.

The DNA for the CDR3 is TGCGCCAGCAGCGAATTTCCGGGACAGGGAATAGGTCCAACTAATGAAAAACTGTTTTTT. This translates into CASSEFPGQGIGPTNEKLFF. The chain couples TRBV4-1 to TRBJ1-4; TRBD1 aligns across 9 bases. Germline V gene sequence: CDR1 MGHRA, CDR2 YSYEKL. Trimming removed 5 bases from V and 0 bases from J; junction bases left unmatched: 16. CDR3 size: 20 residues.

The genes are TRBV6-5 and TRBJ2-7, with D possibly being TRBD2 (6 bases). Trimming left V 2 bases short and J 3 bases short, with 8 bases between. The CDR3 is 13 residues long. The germline V gene has CDR1 MNHEY and CDR2 SVGAGI. The CDR3 bases are TGTGCCAGCAGTTACGCGGGGAGCTACGAGCAGTACTTC. This sequence encodes CASSYAGSYEQYF.

This chain connects TRBV7-2 to TRBJ2-7, with 9 bases that match TRBD1. Germline values: CDR1 SGHTA, CDR2 FQGNSA. The CDR3 loop spans 13 amino acids. V lost 4 bases to trimming and J lost 3 bases; unmatched junction nucleotides: 1. The CDR3 DNA sequence: TGTGCCAGCAGCTCGGACAGGGGCTACGAGCAGTACTTC. Protein product: CASSSDRGYEQYF. Together with reference TRBV7-2 and TRBJ2-7, the CDR3 gives the full variable domain: GAGVSQSPSNKVTEKGKDVELRCDPISGHTALYWYRQSLGQGLEFLIYFQGNSAPDKSGLPSDRFSAERTGGSVSTLTIQRTQQEDSAVYLCASSSDRGYEQYFGPGTRLTVT.

This chain uses TRBV4-1 with TRBJ1-4; D not resolved. Germline CDR1 reads MGHRA; CDR2 reads YSYEKL. The CDR3 length is 15 residues. V was cut by 0 bases and J by 7 bases, with 12 bases left in between. The CDR3 protein is CASSQDGLTGEKLFF. CDR3 nucleotides: TGCGCCAGCAGCCAAGACGGCCTAACGGGTGAAAAACTGTTTTTT.

This chain joins TRBV5-4 and TRBJ2-5, with D possibly TRBD2 on 5 matching bases. Trimming shortened V by 3 bases and J by 0 bases, and 12 bases separated the two germline ends. Germline lookup yields CDR1 SGHNT and CDR2 YYREEE (reference sequence). There are 15 residues in the CDR3. The CDR3 nucleotides read TGTGCCAGCAGCTCCAGAGGGCGGGACCAAGAGACCCAGTACTTC. As protein: CASSSRGRDQETQYF.

This chain uses TRBV14 with TRBJ2-7, with 8 bases matching TRBD1. V dropped 0 bases and J dropped 5; count of bases not matched to a gene: 6. Germline values: CDR1 SGHDN, CDR2 FVKESK. This CDR3 spans 15 amino acids. CDR3 in amino acids: CASSQDWQGANEQYF. CDR3 in DNA: TGTGCCAGCAGCCAAGATTGGCAGGGGGCAAACGAGCAGTACTTC. The variable domain in full, completed from reference TRBV14 and TRBJ2-7, reads EAGVTQFPSHSVIEKGQTVTLRCDPISGHDNLYWYRRVMGKEIKFLLHFVKESKQDESGMPNNRFLAERTGGTYSTLKVQPAELEDSGVYFCASSQDWQGANEQYFGPGTRLTVT.

The chain is built from TRBV7-2 and TRBJ2-7; TRBD2 matches at 7 bases. The germline gives CDR1 SGHTA, CDR2 FQGNSA. V was clipped by 3 bases and J by 4 bases; unmatched bases: 9. The CDR3 runs to 15 residues. CDR3 sequence: CASSFEGFGRYEQYF. CDR3 bases: TGTGCCAGCAGCTTCGAAGGGTTCGGGAGGTACGAGCAGTACTTC.

The genes are TRBV7-9 and TRBJ2-2, with D maybe TRBD1 (6 bases). V gave up 5 bases and J gave up 5 bases, with 15 bases separating them. The CDR3 has 15 residues. Germline V gene data show CDR1 as SEHNR and CDR2 as FQNEAQ (reference sequence). The CDR3 DNA sequence: TGTGCCAGCAGCCGCCGGGACACCTCAACCGGGGAGCTGTTTTTT. Protein: CASSRRDTSTGELFF.

The chain carries TRBV4-1 and TRBJ1-5, with a tentative D call TRBD1 (6 bases). The CDR3 totals 17 residues. Germline lookup yields CDR1 MGHRA and CDR2 YSYEKL. V was clipped by 1 base and J by 4 bases, with 17 bases between them. In nucleotides, the CDR3 is TGCGCCAGCAGCCAAGTACCCGGGACACGCGCAAATCAGCCCCAGCATTTT. It specifies CASSQVPGTRANQPQHF.

The chain has TRBV27 and TRBJ2-3; 7 bases agree with TRBD2. Germline loops: CDR1 MNHEY, CDR2 SMNVEV (reference sequence). The CDR3 has 18 residues. J gave up 1 base and V 1 base, and 11 bases lay outside the gene matches. CDR3 bases: TGTGCCAGCAGTTTATTCGACCCGGGGCTAGCGGGCACAGATACGCAGTATTTT. It translates to CASSLFDPGLAGTDTQYF.

The chain recombines TRBV5-6 with TRBJ1-2; D not resolved. V was trimmed by 1 base and J by 7 bases, leaving 14 bases between them. CDR1 is SGHDT and CDR2 is YYEEEE in the germline V gene. The CDR3 is 14 residues long. The CDR3 is CASSLYSPTGGYTF. The CDR3 DNA is TGTGCCAGCAGCTTGTATAGCCCAACGGGTGGCTACACCTTC. Using reference TRBV5-6 and TRBJ1-2 for the parts outside the CDR3, the full variable domain is DAGVTQSPTHLIKTRGQQVTLRCSPKSGHDTVSWYQQALGQGPQFIFQYYEEEERQRGNFPDRFSGHQFPNYSSELNVNALLLGDSALYLCASSLYSPTGGYTFGSGTRLTVV.

The rearrangement joins TRBV7-9 to TRBJ1-2, with a possible D match to TRBD1 (5 bases). Germline V gene lookup returns CDR1 SEHNR and CDR2 FQNEAQ (reference sequence). The V end was cut by 1 base, the J end by 5 bases, with 11 bases between. The CDR3 is made up of 14 amino acids. In DNA form, the CDR3 reads TGTGCCAGCAGCTTAGGCAGGGAGGGGTATGGCTACACCTTC. This gives the protein CASSLGREGYGYTF.

This sequence joins TRBV7-9 and TRBJ1-2; D gene unclear. The CDR3 has 12 residues. Deletions cut 5 bases from V and 9 bases from J, with 13 bases between. Germline CDR1 and CDR2: SEHNR and FQNEAQ (reference sequence). The CDR3 DNA reads TGTGCCAGCAGCCAGCGATCGTCGAGCTACACCTTC. The encoded protein is CASSQRSSSYTF.

The gene calls are TRBV4-1 and TRBJ2-1, with 12 bases identical to TRBD1. The CDR3 consists of 17 residues. Germline V CDR1 and CDR2: MGHRA, YSYEKL. The ends lost 10 bases at V and 9 bases at J; junction bases unmatched: 19. CDR3 amino acids: CATTRNIPGQGASEQFF. As DNA, the CDR3 is TGCGCCACTACCCGAAATATACCGGGACAGGGGGCTAGTGAGCAGTTCTTC.

The J gene is TRBJ1-1, the V gene TRBV28; the D gene is possibly TRBD1 (5 bases). Germline V gene data show CDR1 as MDHEN and CDR2 as SYDVKM. The CDR3 consists of 14 residues. V gave up 6 bases and J gave up 0 bases, with 11 bases separating them. The DNA for the CDR3 is TGTGCCAGCAGCCGCAGGGTACTGAACACTGAAGCTTTCTTT. It yields the protein CASSRRVLNTEAFF.

This clone was seen only once. This chain uses TRBV29-1 with TRBJ1-1; no clear D. Trimming pared 3 bases from V and 8 bases from J, leaving 10 bases between. CDR1 and CDR2 from the germline V gene are SQVTM and ANQGSEA. The CDR3 is made up of 11 amino acids. The CDR3 nucleotides are TGCAGCGTTGAGGGGAGAGACGAAGCTTTCTTT. Protein: CSVEGRDEAFF.

This clone was counted a few times. This CDR3 is also generated by other DNA sequences in the sample. This sequence joins TRBV5-5 and TRBJ1-5; D remains unclear. In germline, CDR1 is SGHKS, CDR2 YYEKEE (reference sequence). V lost 0 bases and J lost 5, with 6 bases in between. This CDR3 has 13 amino acids. CDR3 loop: CASSLERDQPQHF. The CDR3 coding sequence is TGTGCCAGCAGCTTGGAGCGCGATCAGCCCCAGCATTTT.

This chain uses TRBV5-4 with TRBJ2-7; TRBD1 matches at 11 bases. This CDR3 is built from 15 residues. Trimming removed 4 bases from V and 6 bases from J; junction bases left unmatched: 9. Germline-derived CDR1 and CDR2 are SGHNT and YYREEE (reference sequence). CDR3 loop: CASSKGTGGLSEQYF. In DNA form, the CDR3 reads TGTGCCAGCAGCAAAGGGACAGGGGGTCTAAGCGAGCAGTACTTC. Drawing the rest from reference TRBV5-4 and TRBJ2-7, the complete variable domain is ETGVTQSPTHLIKTRGQQVTLRCSSQSGHNTVSWYQQALGQGPQFIFQYYREEENGRGNFPPRFSGLQFPNYSSELNVNALELDDSALYLCASSKGTGGLSEQYFGPGTRLTVT.

The chain uses TRBV27 and TRBJ2-3, with 11 bases fitting TRBD2. Losses at the gene ends were 2 bases for V and 2 bases for J; bases not matched to a gene: 21. The CDR3 has 22 amino acids. Germline V lookup: CDR1 MNHEY, CDR2 SMNVEV (reference sequence). As DNA, the CDR3 is TGTGCCAGCAGTTTAGGGCTAGCGGGAGGCCCCGCCCTCGAGTCAGACACAGATACGCAGTATTTT. Protein product: CASSLGLAGGPALESDTDTQYF.

The chain carries TRBV7-9 and TRBJ1-6, with TRBD1 as a possible D gene (6 bases). V lost 5 bases to trimming and J lost 5 bases, with 13 bases between them. The germline gives CDR1 SEHNR, CDR2 FQNEAQ (reference sequence). The CDR3 totals 15 residues. CDR3 amino acids: CASSDGTPDNSPLHF. The CDR3 nucleotides are TGTGCCAGCAGCGACGGGACACCGGATAATTCACCCCTCCACTTT. The full variable domain, its missing parts supplied by reference TRBV7-9 and TRBJ1-6, is DTGVSQNPRHKITKRGQNVTFRCDPISEHNRLYWYRQTLGQGPEFLTYFQNEAQLEKSRLLSDRFSAERPKGSFSTLEIQRTEQGDSAMYLCASSDGTPDNSPLHFGNGTRLTVT.

This clone was counted a single time. This chain joins TRBV3-1 (or the pseudogene TRBV3-2) and TRBJ2-5, with 9 bases that match TRBD2. In germline, CDR1 is LGHDT, CDR2 YNNKEL (reference sequence). CDR3 size: 16 residues. V lost 0 bases to trimming and J lost 2 bases; unmatched junction nucleotides: 4. In nucleotides, the CDR3 is TGTGCCAGCAGCCAAGATTTAGCGGGGGTTCAAGAGACCCAGTACTTC. Protein sequence: CASSQDLAGVQETQYF.

The V gene is TRBV15, the J gene TRBJ1-5; the D is unclear. Trimming took 4 bases from V and 5 from J, leaving 15 bases between them. Germline V lookup: CDR1 LNHNV, CDR2 YYDKDF (reference sequence). CDR3 length equals 15 residues. CDR3 region: CATSKEGGFHQPQHF. Written as DNA, the CDR3 is TGTGCCACCAGCAAAGAGGGAGGGTTTCATCAGCCCCAGCATTTT. The complete variable domain, with remaining parts taken from reference TRBV15 and TRBJ1-5, reads DAMVIQNPRYQVTQFGKPVTLSCSQTLNHNVMYWYQQKSSQAPKLLFHYYDKDFNNEADTPDNFQSRRPNTSFCFLDIRSPGLGDTAMYLCATSKEGGFHQPQHFGDGTRLSIL.

The rearrangement uses TRBV2 and TRBJ1-5, with 8 bases identical to TRBD1. The CDR3 has 16 amino acids. V dropped 6 bases and J dropped 7; count of bases not matched to a gene: 14. Germline V gene lookup returns CDR1 SNHLY and CDR2 FYNNEI. The CDR3 nucleotides read TGTGCCAGCAGAGGACAGGGTAGTCGAGTGGGACAGCCCCAGCATTTT. This gives the protein CASRGQGSRVGQPQHF.

This sequence joins TRBV4-1 and TRBJ1-2; D call uncertain. V lost 0 bases and J 0 bases, leaving 8 bases between the germline ends. Germline CDR1 MGHRA, CDR2 YSYEKL. This CDR3 has 15 amino acids. CDR3 protein: CASSQDRGANYGYTF. The CDR3 DNA reads as TGCGCCAGCAGCCAAGATAGAGGAGCTAACTATGGCTACACCTTC.

This chain links TRBV5-4 with TRBJ2-6; TRBD1 agrees at 9 bases. With 3 bases clipped from V and 8 bases from J, the junction kept 6 bases outside the gene matches. Germline V gene data show CDR1 as SGHNT and CDR2 as YYREEE (reference sequence). The CDR3 runs 15 residues. The CDR3, as DNA: TGTGCCAGCAGCTCTCCGGGACAGGGTACCAACGTCCTGACTTTC. This gives the protein CASSSPGQGTNVLTF.